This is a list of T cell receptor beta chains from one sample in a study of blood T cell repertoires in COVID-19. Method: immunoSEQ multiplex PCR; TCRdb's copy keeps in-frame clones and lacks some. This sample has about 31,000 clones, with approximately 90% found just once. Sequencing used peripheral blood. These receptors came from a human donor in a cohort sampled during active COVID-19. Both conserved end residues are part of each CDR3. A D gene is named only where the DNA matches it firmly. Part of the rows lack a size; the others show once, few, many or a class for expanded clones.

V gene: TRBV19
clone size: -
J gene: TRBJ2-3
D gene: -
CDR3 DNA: TGTGCCAGTACCACCTCCCACGCCCCTAGCGGCACAGATACGCAGTATTTT
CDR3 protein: CASTTSHAPSGTDTQYF

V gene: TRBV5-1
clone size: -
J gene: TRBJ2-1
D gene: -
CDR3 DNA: TGCGCCAGCAGCTCCACAGGGGCCGCGGGACCCTACAATGAGCAGTTCTTC
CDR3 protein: CASSSTGAAGPYNEQFF

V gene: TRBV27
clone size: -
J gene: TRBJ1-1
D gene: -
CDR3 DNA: TGTGCCAGCAGTCGCGAGGGGGGGATGAACACTGAAGCTTTCTTT
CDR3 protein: CASSREGGMNTEAFF

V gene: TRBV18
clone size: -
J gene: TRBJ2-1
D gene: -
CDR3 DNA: TGTGCCAGCTCCTGGACAGAGAGCTACAATGAGCAGTTCTTC
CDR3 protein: CASSWTESYNEQFF

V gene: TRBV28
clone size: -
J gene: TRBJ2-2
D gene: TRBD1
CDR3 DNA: TGTGCCAGCAGTTTCATCGAGACAGGGGTAACCGGGGAGCTGTTTTTT
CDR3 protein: CASSFIETGVTGELFF

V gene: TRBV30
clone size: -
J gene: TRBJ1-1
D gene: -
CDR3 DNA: TGTGCCTGGAGTTACAACGAGAACACTGAAGCTTTCTTT
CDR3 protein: CAWSYNENTEAFF

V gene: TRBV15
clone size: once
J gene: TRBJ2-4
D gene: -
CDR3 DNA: TGTGCCACCAGCAGAGAAAGTAATTTCAGGGGGGACTTC
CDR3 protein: CATSRESNFRGDF

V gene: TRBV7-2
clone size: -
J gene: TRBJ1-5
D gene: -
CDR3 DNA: TGTGCCAGCAGCCTGGGGCAGTCCAATCAGCCCCAGCATTTT
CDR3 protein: CASSLGQSNQPQHF

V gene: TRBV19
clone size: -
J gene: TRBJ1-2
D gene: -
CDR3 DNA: TGTGCCGGGGGGGGTATTGGTGGCTACACCTTC
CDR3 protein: CAGGGIGGYTF

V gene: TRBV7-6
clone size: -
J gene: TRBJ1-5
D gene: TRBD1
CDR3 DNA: TGTGCCAGCAGCCCCCAACAGGGGGCAAATCAGCCCCAGCATTTT
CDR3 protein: CASSPQQGANQPQHF

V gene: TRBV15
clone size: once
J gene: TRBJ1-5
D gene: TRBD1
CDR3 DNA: TGTGCCACCAGCAGAGACCCCGTTGACAGGGTGAGCAATCAGCCCCAGCATTTT
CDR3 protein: CATSRDPVDRVSNQPQHF

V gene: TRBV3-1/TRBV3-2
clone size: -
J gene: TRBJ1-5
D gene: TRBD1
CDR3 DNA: TGTGCCAGCAGCCAAGGGACAGGAGATCATCAGCCCCAGCATTTT
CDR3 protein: CASSQGTGDHQPQHF

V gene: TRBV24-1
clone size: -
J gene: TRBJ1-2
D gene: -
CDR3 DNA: TGTGCCACCAGTGATTTTTCTCGGAGGAATGGCTACACCTTC
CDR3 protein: CATSDFSRRNGYTF

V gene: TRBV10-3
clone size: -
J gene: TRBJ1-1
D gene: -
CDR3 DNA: TGTGCCATCAGCGAGCAGAGACAGATTGAAGCTTTCTTT
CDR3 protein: CAISEQRQIEAFF

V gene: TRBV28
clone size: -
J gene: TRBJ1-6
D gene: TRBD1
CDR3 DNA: TGTGCCAGCAGTTATCGGGACAGTCGTAACAGCTCCTATAATTCACCCCTCCACTTT
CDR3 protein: CASSYRDSRNSSYNSPLHF

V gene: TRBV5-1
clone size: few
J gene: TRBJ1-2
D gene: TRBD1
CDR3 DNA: TGCGCCAGCAGCCCGACAGGGGCCTATGGCTACACCTTC
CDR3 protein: CASSPTGAYGYTF

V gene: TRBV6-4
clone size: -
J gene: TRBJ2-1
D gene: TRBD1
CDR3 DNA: TGTGCCAGCAGTGAGGGACAGGGGGCTTACAATGAGCAGTTCTTC
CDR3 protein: CASSEGQGAYNEQFF

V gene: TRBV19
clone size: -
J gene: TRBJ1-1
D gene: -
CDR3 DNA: TGTGCCAGTAGTTCCCCTCGGGGGGCGAACACTGAAGCTTTCTTT
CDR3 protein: CASSSPRGANTEAFF

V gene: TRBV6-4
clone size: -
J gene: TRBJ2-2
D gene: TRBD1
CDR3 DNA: TGTGCCAGCAGTGAACAGGGGACGGGCACCGGGGAGCTGTTTTTT
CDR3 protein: CASSEQGTGTGELFF

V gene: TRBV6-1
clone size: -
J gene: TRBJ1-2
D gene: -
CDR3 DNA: TGTGCCAGCAGTGACCCGGGACAAAGAATCTATGGCTACACCTTC
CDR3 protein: CASSDPGQRIYGYTF

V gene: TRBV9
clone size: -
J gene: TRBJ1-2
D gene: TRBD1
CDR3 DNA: TGTGCCAGCAGCCCTATAGAGGGGGCGACGTATGGCTACACCTTC
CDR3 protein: CASSPIEGATYGYTF

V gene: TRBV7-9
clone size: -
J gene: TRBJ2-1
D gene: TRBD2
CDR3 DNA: TGTGCCAGCAGCTTAGGGCTAGCGGGAGTTGAGCAGTTCTTC
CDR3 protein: CASSLGLAGVEQFF

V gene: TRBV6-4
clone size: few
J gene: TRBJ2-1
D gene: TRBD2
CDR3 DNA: TGTGCCAGCAGTGAAACCGGGACTAGCGGATACAATGAGCAGTTCTTC
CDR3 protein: CASSETGTSGYNEQFF

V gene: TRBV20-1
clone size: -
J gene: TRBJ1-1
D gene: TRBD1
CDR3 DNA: TGCAGTGCACCGACAGGGGTCGGGGCTTTCTTT
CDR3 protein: CSAPTGVGAFF

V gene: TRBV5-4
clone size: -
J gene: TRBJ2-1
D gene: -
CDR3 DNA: TGTGCCAGCAGCTTGGCCGGTGGGAGATCCTACAATGAGCAGTTCTTC
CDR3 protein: CASSLAGGRSYNEQFF

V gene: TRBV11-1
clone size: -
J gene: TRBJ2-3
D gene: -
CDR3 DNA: TGTGCCAGCAGCTTAGAACGCGGCAGGGGAGATACGCAGTATTTT
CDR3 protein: CASSLERGRGDTQYF

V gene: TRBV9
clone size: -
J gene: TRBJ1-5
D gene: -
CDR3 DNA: TGTGCCAGCAGCGCGGGCCTACAGGGCCCCAATCAGCCCCAGCATTTT
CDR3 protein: CASSAGLQGPNQPQHF

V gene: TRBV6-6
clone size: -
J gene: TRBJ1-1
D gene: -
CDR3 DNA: TGTGCCAGCAGTTCCCGGCCGGACAGTCACACTGAAGCTTTCTTT
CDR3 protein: CASSSRPDSHTEAFF

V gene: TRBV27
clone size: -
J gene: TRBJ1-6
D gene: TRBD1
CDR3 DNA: TGTGCCAGCAGTGCGGGGACAGGGACTAATTCACCCCTCCACTTT
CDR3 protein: CASSAGTGTNSPLHF

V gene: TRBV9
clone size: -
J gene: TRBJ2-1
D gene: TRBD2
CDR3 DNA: TGTGCCAGCAGCGTAGCCCCGGGAGGACACAATGAGCAGTTCTTC
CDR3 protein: CASSVAPGGHNEQFF

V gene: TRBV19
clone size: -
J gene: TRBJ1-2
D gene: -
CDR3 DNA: TGTGCCAGTAGTATAGGGGGAGTTTCCTTGGAGATAGGCTACACCTTC
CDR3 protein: CASSIGGVSLEIGYTF

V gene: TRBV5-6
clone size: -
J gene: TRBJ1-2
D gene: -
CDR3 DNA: TGTGCCAGCAGCTGGGGGACGCAGGGAGGCTATGGCTACACCTTC
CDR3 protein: CASSWGTQGGYGYTF

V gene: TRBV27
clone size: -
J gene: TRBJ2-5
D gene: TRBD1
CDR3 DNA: TGTGCCAGCCGGATGACAGGGAAAGAGACCCAGTACTTC
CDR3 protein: CASRMTGKETQYF

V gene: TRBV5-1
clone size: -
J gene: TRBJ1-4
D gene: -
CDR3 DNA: TGCGCCAGCAGCTTCGCAGGGGAGAATGAAAAACTGTTTTTT
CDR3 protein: CASSFAGENEKLFF

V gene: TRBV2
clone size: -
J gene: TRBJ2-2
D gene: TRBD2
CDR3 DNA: TGTGCCAGCAGGGGGGGGTCTAAGCTCGGTACGAACACCGGGGAGCTGTTTTTT
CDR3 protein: CASRGGSKLGTNTGELFF

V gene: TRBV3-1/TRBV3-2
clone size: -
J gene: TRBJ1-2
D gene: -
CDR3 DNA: TGTGCCAGCAGCCAAGAATTTACAGGTAGCTATGGCTACACCTTC
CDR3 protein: CASSQEFTGSYGYTF

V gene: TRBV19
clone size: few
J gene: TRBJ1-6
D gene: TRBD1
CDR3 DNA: TGTGCCAGTAGTATACGACAGGGGAATTCACCCCTCCACTTT
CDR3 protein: CASSIRQGNSPLHF

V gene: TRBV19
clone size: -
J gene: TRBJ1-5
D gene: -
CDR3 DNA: TGTGCCAGCAGTGCCCAACAGGGCGCTGGTCAGCCCCAGCATTTT
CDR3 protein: CASSAQQGAGQPQHF

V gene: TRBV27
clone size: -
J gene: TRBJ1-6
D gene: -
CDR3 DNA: TGTGCCAGCAAAAGATCGGCACTAACTAATTCACCCCTCCACTTT
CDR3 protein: CASKRSALTNSPLHF

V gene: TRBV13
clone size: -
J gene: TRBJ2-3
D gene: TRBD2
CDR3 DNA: TGTGCCAGCAGCTTGGCGGGGGGGCAGGATACGCAGTATTTT
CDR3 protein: CASSLAGGQDTQYF

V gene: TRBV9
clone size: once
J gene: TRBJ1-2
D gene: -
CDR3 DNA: TGTGCCAGCAGCGTAGCCTCTGAGAACTATGGCTACACCTTC
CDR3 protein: CASSVASENYGYTF

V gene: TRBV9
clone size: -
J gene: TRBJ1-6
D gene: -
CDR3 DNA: TGTGCCAGCAGCGTACAGGGCGTTAATTCACCCCTCCACTTT
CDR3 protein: CASSVQGVNSPLHF

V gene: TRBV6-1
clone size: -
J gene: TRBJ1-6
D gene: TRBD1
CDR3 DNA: TGTGCCAGCAGTGAGTCCAGGGGGCAGGGAAATTCACCCCTCCACTTT
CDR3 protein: CASSESRGQGNSPLHF

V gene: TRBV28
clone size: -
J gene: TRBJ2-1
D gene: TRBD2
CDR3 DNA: TGTGCCAGCAGTCTCAGAGCGGGGGACAATGAGCAGTTCTTC
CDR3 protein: CASSLRAGDNEQFF

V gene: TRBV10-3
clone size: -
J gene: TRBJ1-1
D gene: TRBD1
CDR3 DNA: TGTGCCATCAGGGACAGGGCAGGCGAAGCTTTCTTT
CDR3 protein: CAIRDRAGEAFF

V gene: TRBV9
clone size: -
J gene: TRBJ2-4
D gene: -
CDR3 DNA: TGTGCCAGCAGCGTAGGAGCTGCGGCAAACATTCAGTACTTC
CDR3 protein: CASSVGAAANIQYF

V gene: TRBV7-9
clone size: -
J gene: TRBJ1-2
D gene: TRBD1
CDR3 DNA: TGTGCCAGCAGCCCCCAGGGGGATGGCTACACCTTC
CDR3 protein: CASSPQGDGYTF

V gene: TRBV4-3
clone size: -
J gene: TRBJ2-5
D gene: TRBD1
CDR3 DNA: TGCGCCAGCAGCCACACCGGGACAGGGGAAGAGACCCAGTACTTC
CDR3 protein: CASSHTGTGEETQYF

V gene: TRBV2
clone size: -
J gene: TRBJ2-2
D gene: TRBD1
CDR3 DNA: TGTGCCAGCAGAGGGGGCAACACCGGGGAGCTGTTTTTT
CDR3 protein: CASRGGNTGELFF

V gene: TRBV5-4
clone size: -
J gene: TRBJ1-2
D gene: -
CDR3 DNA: TGTGCCAGCAGCCGGGAGTATGGCTACACCTTC
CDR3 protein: CASSREYGYTF

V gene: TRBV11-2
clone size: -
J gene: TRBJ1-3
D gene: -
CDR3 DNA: TGTGCCAGCAGCAGTTTGGGGGGGATCGCTGGAAACACCATATATTTT
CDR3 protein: CASSSLGGIAGNTIYF

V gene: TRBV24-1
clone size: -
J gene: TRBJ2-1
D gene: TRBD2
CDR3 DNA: TGTGCCACCAGTGACGGGACTAGCGGCCTCAATGAGCAGTTCTTC
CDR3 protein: CATSDGTSGLNEQFF